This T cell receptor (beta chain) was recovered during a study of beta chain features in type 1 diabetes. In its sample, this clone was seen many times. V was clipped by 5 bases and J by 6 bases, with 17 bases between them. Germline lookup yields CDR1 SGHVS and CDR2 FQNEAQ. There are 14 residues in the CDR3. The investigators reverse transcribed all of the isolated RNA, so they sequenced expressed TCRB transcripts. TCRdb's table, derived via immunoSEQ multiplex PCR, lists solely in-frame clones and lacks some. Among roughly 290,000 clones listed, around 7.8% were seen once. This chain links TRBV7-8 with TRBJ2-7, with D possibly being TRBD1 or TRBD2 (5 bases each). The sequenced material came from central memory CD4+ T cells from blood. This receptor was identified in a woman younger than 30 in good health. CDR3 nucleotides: TGTGCCAGCAGCGTCGGACTTCAGCAGGGCGAGCAGTACGTC. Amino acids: CASSVGLQQGEQYV.